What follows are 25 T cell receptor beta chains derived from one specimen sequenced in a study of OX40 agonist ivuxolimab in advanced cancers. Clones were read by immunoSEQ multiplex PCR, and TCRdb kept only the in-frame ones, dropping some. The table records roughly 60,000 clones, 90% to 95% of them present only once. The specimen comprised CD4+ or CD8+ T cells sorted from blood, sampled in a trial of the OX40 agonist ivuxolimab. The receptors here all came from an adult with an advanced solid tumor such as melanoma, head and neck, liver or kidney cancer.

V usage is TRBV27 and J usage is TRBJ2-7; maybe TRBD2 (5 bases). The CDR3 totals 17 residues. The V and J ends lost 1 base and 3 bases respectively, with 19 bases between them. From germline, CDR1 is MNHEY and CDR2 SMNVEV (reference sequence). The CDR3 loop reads CASSLFPVRGRHYEQYF. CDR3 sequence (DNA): TGTGCCAGCAGTTTATTCCCGGTGAGAGGGCGACACTACGAGCAGTACTTC.

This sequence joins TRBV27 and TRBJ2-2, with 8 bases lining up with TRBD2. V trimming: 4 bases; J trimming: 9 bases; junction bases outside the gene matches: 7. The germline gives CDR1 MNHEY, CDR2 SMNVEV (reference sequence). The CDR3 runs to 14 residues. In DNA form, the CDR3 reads TGTGCCAGCAGTTCGATCGGGAGGGAACGGGAGCTGTTTTTT. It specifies CASSSIGRERELFF.

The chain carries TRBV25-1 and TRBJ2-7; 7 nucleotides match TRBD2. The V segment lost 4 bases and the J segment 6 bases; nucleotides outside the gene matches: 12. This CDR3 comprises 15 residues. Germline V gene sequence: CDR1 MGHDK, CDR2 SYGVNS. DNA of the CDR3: TGTGCCAGCAGTGTCGGGGGAGGGCCATTTGCCGAGCAGTACTTC. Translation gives CASSVGGGPFAEQYF.

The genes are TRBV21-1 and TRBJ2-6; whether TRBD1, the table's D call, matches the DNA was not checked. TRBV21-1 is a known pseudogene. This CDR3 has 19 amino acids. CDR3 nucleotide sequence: TGTGCCAGCAGCAAAGTTGGGACAGAATCCGACTCTGGGGCCAACGTCCTGACTTTC. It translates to CASSKVGTESDSGANVLTF.

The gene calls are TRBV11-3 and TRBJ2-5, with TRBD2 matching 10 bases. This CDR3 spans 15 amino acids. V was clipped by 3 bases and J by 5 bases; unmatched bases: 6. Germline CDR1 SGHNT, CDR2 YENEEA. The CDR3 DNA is TGTGCCAGCAGCTTTTTCAGGACTAGCGGCGAGACCCAGTACTTC. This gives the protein CASSFFRTSGETQYF. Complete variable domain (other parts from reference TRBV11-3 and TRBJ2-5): EAGVVQSPRYKIIEKKQPVAFWCNPISGHNTLYWYLQNLGQGPELLIRYENEEAVDDSQLPKDRFSAERLKGVDSTLKIQPAELGDSAVYLCASSFFRTSGETQYFGPGTRLLVL.

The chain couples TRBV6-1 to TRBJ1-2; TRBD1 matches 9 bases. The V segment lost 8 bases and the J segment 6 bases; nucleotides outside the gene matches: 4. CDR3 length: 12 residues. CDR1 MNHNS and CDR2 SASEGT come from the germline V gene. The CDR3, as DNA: TGTGCCAGCCTCTGGACAGGGGATGGCTACACCTTC. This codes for CASLWTGDGYTF.

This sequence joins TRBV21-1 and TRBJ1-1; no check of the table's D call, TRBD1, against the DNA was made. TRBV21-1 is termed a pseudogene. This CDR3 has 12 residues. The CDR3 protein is CASRGINTEAFF. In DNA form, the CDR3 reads TGTGCCAGCAGGGGCATCAACACTGAAGCTTTCTTT.

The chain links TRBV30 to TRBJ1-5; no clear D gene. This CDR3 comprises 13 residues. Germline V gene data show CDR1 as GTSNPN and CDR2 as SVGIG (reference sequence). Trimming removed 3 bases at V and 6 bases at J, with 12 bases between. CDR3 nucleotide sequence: TGTGCCTGGAGGGCCTTAGGTAGTCAGCCCCAGCATTTT. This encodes CAWRALGSQPQHF.

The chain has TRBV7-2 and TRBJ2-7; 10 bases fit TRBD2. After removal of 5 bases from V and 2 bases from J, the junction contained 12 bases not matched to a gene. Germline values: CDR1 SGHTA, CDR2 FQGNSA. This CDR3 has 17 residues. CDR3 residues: CASSITLAGVSPYEQYF. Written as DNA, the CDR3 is TGTGCCAGCAGCATTACTCTAGCGGGAGTTTCTCCCTACGAGCAGTACTTC.

The CDR3 DNA reads TGTGCCACCGGGGTCAGGGGAGGCACTGAAGCTTTCTTT. Translation gives CATGVRGGTEAFF. The J gene is TRBJ1-1, the V gene TRBV27, with D possibly TRBD1 on 6 matching bases. The germline V and J ends were trimmed by 10 bases and 4 bases, with 16 bases remaining between them. CDR1 is MNHEY, CDR2 SMNVEV, per germline (reference sequence). The CDR3 sequence is 13 residues long.

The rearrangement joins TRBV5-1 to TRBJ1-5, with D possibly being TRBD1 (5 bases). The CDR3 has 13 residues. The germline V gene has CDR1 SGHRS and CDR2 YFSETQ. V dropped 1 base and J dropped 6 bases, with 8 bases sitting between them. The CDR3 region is CASSLNQGQPQHF. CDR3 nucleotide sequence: TGCGCCAGCAGCTTGAACCAGGGTCAGCCCCAGCATTTT.

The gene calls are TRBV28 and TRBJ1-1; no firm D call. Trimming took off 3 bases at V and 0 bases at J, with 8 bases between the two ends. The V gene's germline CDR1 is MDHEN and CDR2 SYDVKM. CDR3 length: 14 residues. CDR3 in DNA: TGTGCCAGCAGTTTGGAAGGAATGAACACTGAAGCTTTCTTT. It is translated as CASSLEGMNTEAFF.

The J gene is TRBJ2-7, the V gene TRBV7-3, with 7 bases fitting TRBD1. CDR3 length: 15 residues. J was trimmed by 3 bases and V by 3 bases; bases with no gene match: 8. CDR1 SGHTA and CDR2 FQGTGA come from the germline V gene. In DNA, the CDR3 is TGTGCCAGCAGCTTTACGAGGGGGCTCCACTACGAGCAGTACTTC. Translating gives CASSFTRGLHYEQYF.

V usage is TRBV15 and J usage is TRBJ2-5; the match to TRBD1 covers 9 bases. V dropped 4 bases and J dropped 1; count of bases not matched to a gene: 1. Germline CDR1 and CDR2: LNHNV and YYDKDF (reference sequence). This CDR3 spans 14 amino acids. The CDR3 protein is CATSKGQGQETQYF. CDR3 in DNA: TGTGCCACCAGCAAGGGACAGGGCCAAGAGACCCAGTACTTC.

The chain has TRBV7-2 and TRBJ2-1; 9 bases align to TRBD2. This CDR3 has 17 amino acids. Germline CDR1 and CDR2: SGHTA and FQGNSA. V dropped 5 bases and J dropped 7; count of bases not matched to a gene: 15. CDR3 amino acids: CASSTIVWREGGNEQFF. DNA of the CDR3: TGTGCCAGCAGCACGATAGTTTGGCGGGAGGGCGGAAATGAGCAGTTCTTC.

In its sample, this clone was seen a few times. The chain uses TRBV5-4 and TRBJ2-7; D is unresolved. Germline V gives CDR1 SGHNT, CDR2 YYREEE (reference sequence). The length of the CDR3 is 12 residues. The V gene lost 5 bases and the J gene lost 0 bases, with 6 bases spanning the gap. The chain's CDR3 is CASSSLSYEQYF. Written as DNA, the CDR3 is TGTGCCAGCAGTTCCCTCTCCTACGAGCAGTACTTC.

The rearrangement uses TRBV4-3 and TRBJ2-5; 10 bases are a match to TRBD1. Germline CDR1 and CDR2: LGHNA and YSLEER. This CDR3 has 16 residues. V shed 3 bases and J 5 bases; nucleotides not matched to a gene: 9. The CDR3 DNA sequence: TGCGCCAGCAGCCAGGACAGACAGGGGGCTGCGGAGACCCAGTACTTC. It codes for CASSQDRQGAAETQYF.

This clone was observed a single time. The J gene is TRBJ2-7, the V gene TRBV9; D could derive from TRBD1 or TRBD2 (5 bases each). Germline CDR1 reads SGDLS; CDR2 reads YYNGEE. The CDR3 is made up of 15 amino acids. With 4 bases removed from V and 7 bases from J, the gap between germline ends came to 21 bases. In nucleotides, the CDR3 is TGTGCCAGCAGCCCCAACGGGACCCCCGACGAAGAGCAGTACTTC. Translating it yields CASSPNGTPDEEQYF. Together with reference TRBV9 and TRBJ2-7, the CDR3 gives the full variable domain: DSGVTQTPKHLITATGQRVTLRCSPRSGDLSVYWYQQSLDQGLQFLIQYYNGEERAKGNILERFSAQQFPDLHSELNLSSLELGDSALYFCASSPNGTPDEEQYFGPGTRLTVT.

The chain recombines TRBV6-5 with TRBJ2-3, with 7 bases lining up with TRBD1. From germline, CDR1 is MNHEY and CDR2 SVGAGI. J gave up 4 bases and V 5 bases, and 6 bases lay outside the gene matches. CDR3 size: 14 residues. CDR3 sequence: CASSTYRGADTQYF. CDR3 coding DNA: TGTGCCAGCAGTACATACAGGGGAGCAGATACGCAGTATTTT.

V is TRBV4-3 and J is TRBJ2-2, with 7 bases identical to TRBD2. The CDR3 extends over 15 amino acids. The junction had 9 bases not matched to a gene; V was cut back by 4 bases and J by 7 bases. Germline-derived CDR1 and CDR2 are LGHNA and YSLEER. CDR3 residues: CASSPSAGALGELFF. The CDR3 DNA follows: TGCGCCAGCAGCCCTTCTGCGGGAGCCCTCGGGGAGCTGTTTTTT.

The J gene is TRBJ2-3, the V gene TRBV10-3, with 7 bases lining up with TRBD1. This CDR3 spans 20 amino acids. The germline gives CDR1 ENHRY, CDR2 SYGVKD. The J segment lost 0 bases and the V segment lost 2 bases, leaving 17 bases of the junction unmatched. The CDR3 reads CAISEPTAGTARTSTDTQYF. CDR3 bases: TGTGCCATCAGTGAGCCTACAGCCGGGACAGCTAGGACTAGCACAGATACGCAGTATTTT.

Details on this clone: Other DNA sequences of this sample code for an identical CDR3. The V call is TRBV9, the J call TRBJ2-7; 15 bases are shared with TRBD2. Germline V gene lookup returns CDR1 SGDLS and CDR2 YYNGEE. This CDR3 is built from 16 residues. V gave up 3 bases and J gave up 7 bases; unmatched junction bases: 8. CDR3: CASSAWTSGRAEEQYF. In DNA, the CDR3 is TGTGCCAGCAGCGCTTGGACTAGCGGGAGGGCCGAGGAGCAGTACTTC.

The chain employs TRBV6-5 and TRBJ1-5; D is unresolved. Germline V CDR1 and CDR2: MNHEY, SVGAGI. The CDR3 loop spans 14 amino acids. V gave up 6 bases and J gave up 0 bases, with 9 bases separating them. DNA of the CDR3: TGTGCCAGCAGCAAGGTCGGTAGCAATCAGCCCCAGCATTTT. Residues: CASSKVGSNQPQHF.

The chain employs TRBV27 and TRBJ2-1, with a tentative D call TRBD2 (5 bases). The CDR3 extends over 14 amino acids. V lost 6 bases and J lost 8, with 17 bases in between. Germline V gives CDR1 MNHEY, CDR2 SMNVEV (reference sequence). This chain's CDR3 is CASREGWDIDEQFF. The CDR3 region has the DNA TGTGCCAGCAGAGAGGGATGGGATATTGATGAGCAGTTCTTC.

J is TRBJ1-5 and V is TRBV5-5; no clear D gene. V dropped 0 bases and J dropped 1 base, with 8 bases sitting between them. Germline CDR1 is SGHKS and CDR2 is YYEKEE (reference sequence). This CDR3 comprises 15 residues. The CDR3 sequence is CASSLVGGSNQPQHF. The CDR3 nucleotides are TGTGCCAGCAGCTTGGTGGGCGGCAGCAATCAGCCCCAGCATTTT.